This TCR beta chain was recovered during a study of blood T cell repertoires in COVID-19. Authors' data handling: Amplification with reference gene primers provided the estimates of nucleated cell counts. TCRdb keeps only in-frame clones here, not all; method: immunoSEQ multiplex PCR. V and J calls plus clone size are reproduced from that table; the DNA served to infer D and trimming. The table has some 130,000 clones, 84% seen once. This clone is a singleton in its sample. The study recruited people aged about 18 to 90 years across under 25 US areas. Membership in each cohort depended on participant-reported clinical history. This TCR was recovered from a man in his forties with acute COVID-19. Specimen: PBMCs or T cells enriched from blood (not recorded which).

CDR3 region: CASSSDPTGSYGYTF. CDR3 DNA: TGTGCCAGCAGCTCCGACCCGACAGGGAGCTATGGCTACACCTTC. This chain joins TRBV7-6 and TRBJ1-2, with 7 bases fitting TRBD1. The ends lost 4 bases at V and 4 bases at J; junction bases unmatched: 9. This CDR3 comprises 15 residues. The germline V gene encodes CDR1 SGHVS and CDR2 FNYEAQ.